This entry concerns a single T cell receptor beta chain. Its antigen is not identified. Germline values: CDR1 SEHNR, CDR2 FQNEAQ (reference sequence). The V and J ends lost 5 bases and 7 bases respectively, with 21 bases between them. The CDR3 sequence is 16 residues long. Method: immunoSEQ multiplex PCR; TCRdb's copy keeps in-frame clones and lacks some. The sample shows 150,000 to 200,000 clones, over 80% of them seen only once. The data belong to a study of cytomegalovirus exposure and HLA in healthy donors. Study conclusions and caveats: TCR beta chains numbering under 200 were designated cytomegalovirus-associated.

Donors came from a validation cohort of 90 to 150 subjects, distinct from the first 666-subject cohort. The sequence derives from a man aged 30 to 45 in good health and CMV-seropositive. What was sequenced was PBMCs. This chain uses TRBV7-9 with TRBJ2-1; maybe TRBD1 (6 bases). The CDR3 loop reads CASSLRTATLTNEQFF. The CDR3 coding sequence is TGTGCCAGCAGCCTACGGACAGCAACCCTTACTAATGAGCAGTTCTTC.